Below, 31 T cell receptor beta chains from the same sample are listed, as sequenced in a study of shared clonotypes between healthy human individuals. This table comes from immunoSEQ multiplex PCR, and its TCRdb copy is limited to in-frame clones, with some not included. The profile shows 450,000 or so clones, roughly three quarters of them singletons. The sequencing sample was made of PBMCs. The receptors were gathered from a woman between 40 and 55 years old in good health. Some clones in this sample may be carry-over from other donors' samples.

V usage is TRBV11-2 and J usage is TRBJ1-4, with D perhaps matching TRBD1 or TRBD2 (5 bases each). The last part of the DNA fits TRBJ2-2 better; the J call may be wrong. Germline V lookup: CDR1 SGHAT, CDR2 FQNNGV. This CDR3 is built from 13 residues. The CDR3 bases are TGTGCCAGCAGCTTAGCTGGGGGTATGGAGCTGTTTTTT. Amino acid sequence: CASSLAGGMELFF.

This clone was counted once. A read error is the likely source, as a far larger clone sits one nucleotide away. V gene TRBV30 combines with J gene TRBJ2-2; tentatively, D is TRBD1 (6 bases). This CDR3 is built from 12 residues. Germline CDR1 and CDR2: GTSNPN and SVGIG (reference sequence). In nucleotides, the CDR3 is TGTGCCTGGTCGTGGGACACCGAGGAGCTGTTTTTT. Its translation: CAWSWDTEELFF.

This chain links TRBV4-1 with TRBJ2-1, with D maybe TRBD1 (5 bases). Germline V lookup: CDR1 MGHRA, CDR2 YSYEKL. The CDR3 sequence is 15 residues long. V was cut by 1 base and J by 4 bases, with 11 bases left in between. The CDR3 region is CASSQVGELYNEQFF. CDR3 sequence (DNA): TGCGCCAGCAGCCAAGTAGGGGAACTTTACAATGAGCAGTTCTTC.

This clone came up many times. CDR3 loop: CSVVIQSGHEQYF. CDR3 in DNA: TGCAGCGTTGTCATCCAGAGTGGCCACGAGCAGTACTTC. This chain joins TRBV29-1 and TRBJ2-5; D not certain. The assigned J gene may be wrong: the sequence end matches TRBJ2-7 better. CDR1 and CDR2 from the germline V gene are SQVTM and ANQGSEA. CDR3 length: 13 residues.

Points on this clone: This likely stems from a read error, as it lies one base from a far larger clone. V and J are TRBV18 and TRBJ2-2, with D perhaps matching TRBD2 (6 bases). Germline V gene data show CDR1 as KGHSH and CDR2 as LQKENI. The CDR3 extends over 14 amino acids. CDR3 in amino acids: CASSPFAGPGGLFF. DNA of the CDR3: TGTGCCAGCTCACCCTTCGCGGGGCCCGGGGGGCTGTTTTTT.

This chain uses TRBV28 with TRBJ2-7; the match to TRBD1 covers 7 bases. The CDR3 covers 14 residues. In germline, CDR1 is MDHEN, CDR2 SYDVKM. After removal of 3 bases from V and 0 bases from J, the junction contained 2 bases not matched to a gene. The CDR3: CASSLTGISYEQYF. In DNA, the CDR3 is TGTGCCAGCAGTTTGACAGGGATCTCCTACGAGCAGTACTTC. Variable domain in full (rest from reference TRBV28 and TRBJ2-7): DVKVTQSSRYLVKRTGEKVFLECVQDMDHENMFWYRQDPGLGLRLIYFSYDVKMKEKGDIPEGYSVSREKKERFSLILESASTNQTSMYLCASSLTGISYEQYFGPGTRLTVT.

This sequence joins TRBV10-3 and TRBJ2-1; the D gene could be TRBD1 or TRBD2 (5 bases each). This CDR3 spans 15 amino acids. Per the germline V gene, CDR1 is ENHRY and CDR2 is SYGVKD. V was clipped by 2 bases and J by 9 bases, with 17 bases between them. The CDR3 protein is CAISEKGPGVSEQFF. CDR3 in DNA: TGTGCCATCAGTGAGAAGGGACCCGGTGTCAGTGAGCAGTTCTTC.

V gene TRBV28 combines with J gene TRBJ2-7, with a weak D call TRBD1 (5 bases). Germline assignment: CDR1 MDHEN and CDR2 SYDVKM. The CDR3 is 14 amino acids. V lost 6 bases, J lost 2 bases, and 14 bases lay in between. The CDR3 is CASSSKAGPYEQYF. In DNA, the CDR3 is TGTGCCAGCAGCTCCAAGGCAGGGCCCTACGAGCAGTACTTC.

The chain combines TRBV9 with TRBJ2-7; 9 bases map to TRBD2. The CDR3 runs to 14 residues. After removal of 2 bases from V and 4 bases from J, the junction contained 4 bases not matched to a gene. Germline V gives CDR1 SGDLS, CDR2 YYNGEE. The CDR3 here is CASSVSSGGYEQYF. CDR3 nucleotide sequence: TGTGCCAGCAGCGTCAGTAGCGGGGGATACGAGCAGTACTTC. Using reference TRBV9 and TRBJ2-7 for the parts outside the CDR3, the full variable domain is DSGVTQTPKHLITATGQRVTLRCSPRSGDLSVYWYQQSLDQGLQFLIQYYNGEERAKGNILERFSAQQFPDLHSELNLSSLELGDSALYFCASSVSSGGYEQYFGPGTRLTVT.

About this clone itself: Distinct nucleotide sequences in the sample also encode this CDR3. The gene calls are TRBV6-1 and TRBJ2-7; D unclear. V was cut by 1 base and J by 2 bases, with 9 bases left in between. Per the germline V gene, CDR1 is MNHNS and CDR2 is SASEGT. The CDR3 contains 14 residues. This chain's CDR3 is CASSEGPGPYEQYF. The CDR3 nucleotides are TGTGCCAGCAGTGAAGGCCCGGGCCCCTACGAGCAGTACTTC.

This clone was counted a few times. The chain carries TRBV6-4 and TRBJ2-1; TRBD2 matches at 14 bases. Germline trimming cut 6 bases from V and 5 bases from J; bases unmatched to any gene: 3. The CDR3 extends over 15 amino acids. In germline, CDR1 is MRHNA, CDR2 SNTAGT. The CDR3 is CASSQGLAGDNEQFF. The DNA for the CDR3 is TGTGCCAGCAGCCAGGGACTAGCGGGAGACAATGAGCAGTTCTTC.

Notes on this clone: Other DNA sequences in the same sample also yield this CDR3. This rearrangement joins TRBV28 to TRBJ2-5; no definite D call. Germline CDR1 MDHEN, CDR2 SYDVKM. The V gene lost 3 bases and the J gene lost 5 bases, with 4 bases spanning the gap. The CDR3 runs to 11 residues. The CDR3 nucleotides are TGTGCCAGCAGTTTTGGTGAGACCCAGTACTTC. Translated, it gives CASSFGETQYF.

The genes are TRBV18 and TRBJ2-1, with 9 positions matching TRBD2. The CDR3 loop spans 17 amino acids. Germline assignment: CDR1 KGHSH and CDR2 LQKENI. V shed 2 bases, J shed 4 bases, and the junction held 9 bases outside the gene matches. The CDR3 loop is CASSPNLAGWGYNEQFF. In nucleotides, the CDR3 is TGTGCCAGCTCACCAAATCTAGCGGGGTGGGGTTACAATGAGCAGTTCTTC.

The chain employs TRBV5-8 and TRBJ2-5, with D possibly matching TRBD1 (6 bases). From germline, CDR1 is SGHTS and CDR2 YDEGEE. The CDR3 has 15 amino acids. V was shortened by 2 bases and J by 2 bases, with 13 bases between the two germline ends. The CDR3 region is CASSFQGWGQETQYF. The CDR3 DNA is TGTGCCAGCAGCTTCCAGGGGTGGGGACAAGAGACCCAGTACTTC.

In its sample, this clone was seen once. This sequence joins TRBV4-2 and TRBJ2-2; D could derive from TRBD1 or TRBD2 (6 bases each). V was pared by 1 base and J by 10 bases, with 25 bases between. Germline V gene sequence: CDR1 LGHNA, CDR2 YNFKEQ. There are 18 residues in the CDR3. CDR3 nucleotide sequence: TGTGCCAGCAGCCAAGTGGCTGGGTTGAATCCGAGGGGGGTGGAGCTGTTTTTT. Translated, it gives CASSQVAGLNPRGVELFF.

In its sample, this clone was seen a few times. The chain joins TRBV30 to TRBJ1-2; possibly TRBD1 for D (5 bases). Germline CDR1 reads GTSNPN; CDR2 reads SVGIG (reference sequence). The CDR3 length is 11 residues. V lost 5 bases to trimming and J lost 7 bases, with 11 bases between them. The DNA for the CDR3 is TGTGCCTGGCGCCTGGGGGGTGGCTACACCTTC. Encoded protein: CAWRLGGGYTF.

The V call is TRBV11-2, the J call TRBJ1-1; TRBD1 matches at 7 bases. The J segment lost 5 bases and the V segment lost 4 bases, leaving 10 bases of the junction unmatched. The germline gives CDR1 SGHAT, CDR2 FQNNGV. This CDR3 is 15 amino acids long. The CDR3 region has the DNA TGTGCCAGCAGCTCCCTTACAGGGGAAGGGACTGAAGCTTTCTTT. As protein: CASSSLTGEGTEAFF.

This chain uses TRBV20-1 with TRBJ2-3; D gene ambiguous. The CDR3 is 11 residues long. Trimming shortened V by 5 bases and J by 5 bases, and 8 bases separated the two germline ends. Germline assignment: CDR1 DFQATT and CDR2 SNEGSKA (reference sequence). In nucleotides, the CDR3 is TGCAGTGCTCGGACGGGAGATACGCAGTATTTT. Its translation is CSARTGDTQYF.

The J gene is TRBJ2-2, the V gene TRBV11-3; D is undetermined. The V end was cut by 1 base, the J end by 1 base, with 4 bases between. The CDR3 is made up of 14 amino acids. Germline V gene sequence: CDR1 SGHNT, CDR2 YENEEA. The CDR3 reads CASSLGMNTGELFF. The CDR3 region has the DNA TGTGCCAGCAGCTTAGGCATGAACACCGGGGAGCTGTTTTTT. Using reference TRBV11-3 and TRBJ2-2 for the parts outside the CDR3, the full variable domain is EAGVVQSPRYKIIEKKQPVAFWCNPISGHNTLYWYLQNLGQGPELLIRYENEEAVDDSQLPKDRFSAERLKGVDSTLKIQPAELGDSAVYLCASSLGMNTGELFFGEGSRLTVL.

This clone was found a few times. This chain connects TRBV6-1 to TRBJ1-2; D is perhaps TRBD1 (5 bases). The germline gives CDR1 MNHNS, CDR2 SASEGT. The CDR3 covers 12 residues. V was pared by 1 base and J by 5 bases, with 5 bases between. CDR3 DNA: TGTGCCAGCAGTGAAGGGGGGTATGGCTACACCTTC. This translates into CASSEGGYGYTF.

The chain carries TRBV29-1 and TRBJ1-2; possible D gene TRBD1, 5 bases. The CDR3 is 19 amino acids. V lost 5 bases and J 0 bases, leaving 28 bases between the germline ends. Germline V lookup: CDR1 SQVTM, CDR2 ANQGSEA. CDR3 DNA sequence: TGCAGCGTTCTTATGGTGGGGCTGGGACCGAAGCTATCTAACTATGGCTACACCTTC. Its translation is CSVLMVGLGPKLSNYGYTF.

The V and J genes are TRBV4-2 and TRBJ2-3; 7 positions agree with TRBD2. The V gene's germline CDR1 is LGHNA and CDR2 YNFKEQ. Trimming removed 0 bases from V and 6 bases from J; junction bases left unmatched: 6. The CDR3 length is 15 residues. The CDR3 DNA reads TGTGCCAGCAGCCAAGATCCGGTGGGAGGGGATACGCAGTATTTT. Protein sequence: CASSQDPVGGDTQYF.

Note on this clone: Since a far larger clone is one base different, this is likely a read error. This sequence joins TRBV5-4 and TRBJ1-2; tentatively, D is TRBD1 (5 bases). Trimming pared 3 bases from V and 7 bases from J, leaving 16 bases between. CDR3 length: 14 amino acids. Germline loops: CDR1 SGHNT, CDR2 YYREEE (reference sequence). CDR3 in DNA: TGTGCCAGCAGCTCAGCCCGGGGGGACTGTGGCTACACCTTC. It codes for CASSSARGDCGYTF.

Of note for this clone: This may stem from a read error, because a much larger clone lies one nucleotide away. The sample contains more than one DNA sequence encoding this CDR3. The rearrangement joins TRBV20-1 to TRBJ2-5, with D uncertain. The CDR3 covers 11 residues. The germline gives CDR1 DFQATT, CDR2 SNEGSKA (reference sequence). The CDR3 nucleotides are TGCAGTGCCCAGGACCAGGAGACCCAGTACTTC. It specifies CSAQDQETQYF.

This clone has at least ten counts. Other DNA sequences of this sample code for an identical CDR3. The V and J genes are TRBV27 and TRBJ2-5; no definite D call. Germline V gene data show CDR1 as MNHEY and CDR2 as SMNVEV (reference sequence). The CDR3 runs to 14 residues. V lost 2 bases and J lost 0, with 7 bases in between. The chain's CDR3 is CASSLNVYQETQYF. CDR3 sequence (DNA): TGTGCCAGCAGTTTAAACGTTTACCAAGAGACCCAGTACTTC.

CDR3 protein: CASSESIESRINEQFF. The CDR3 DNA reads as TGCGCCAGCAGTGAGTCCATCGAGAGTAGGATCAATGAGCAGTTCTTC. The chain links TRBV10-2 to TRBJ2-1; no firm D call. Germline lookup yields CDR1 WSHSY and CDR2 SAAADI. This CDR3 has 16 amino acids. Trimming pared 0 bases from V and 6 bases from J, leaving 15 bases between.

Points on this clone: A far larger clone is one base from this, pointing to a likely read error. The chain joins TRBV30 to TRBJ1-6, with 7 bases fitting TRBD1. The CDR3 totals 13 residues. From germline, CDR1 is GTSNPN and CDR2 SVGIG (reference sequence). CDR3 loop: CAWRRQGNSSLHF. DNA of the CDR3: TGTGCCTGGAGACGACAGGGTAATTCATCCCTCCACTTT.

This clone was detected only a few times. The chain uses TRBV7-9 and TRBJ1-4; 9 bases are a match to TRBD1. Trimming cost V 1 base and J 10 bases; bases outside gene matches: 4. Germline V CDR1 and CDR2: SEHNR, FQNEAQ (reference sequence). This CDR3 has 14 amino acids. The CDR3 sequence: CASSLGRQGGKLFF. The CDR3 bases are TGTGCCAGCAGCTTAGGACGACAGGGGGGAAAACTGTTTTTT.

With regard to this clone: Mismatch with germline at one junction end may stem from a read error. This chain joins TRBV5-1 and TRBJ2-7; 8 bases line up with TRBD2. The CDR3 sequence is 12 residues long. CDR1 is SGHRS and CDR2 is YFSETQ in the germline V gene. The CDR3 sequence is CASNVLGGLASF. For the CDR3, the DNA is TGCGCCAGCAATGTCCTCGGAGGACTAGCCAGCTTT.

This chain connects TRBV28 to TRBJ2-7; a possible D gene is TRBD1 (5 bases). The CDR3 length is 12 residues. V lost 4 bases and J lost 3, with 7 bases in between. The germline gives CDR1 MDHEN, CDR2 SYDVKM. The CDR3 here is CASSSGFYEQYF. The CDR3 nucleotides are TGTGCCAGCAGTTCAGGGTTCTACGAGCAGTACTTC.

The chain combines TRBV2 with TRBJ2-3; a possible D gene is TRBD2 (6 bases). CDR1 and CDR2 (germline): SNHLY, FYNNEI. The CDR3 spans 15 residues. V was pared by 4 bases and J by 6 bases, with 17 bases between. This CDR3 is CASSAMGGTGDTQYF. CDR3 in DNA: TGTGCCAGCAGTGCCATGGGCGGGACGGGGGATACGCAGTATTTT.